This T cell receptor (beta chain) was identified in a study of blood T cell repertoires in COVID-19. Deletions cut 3 bases from V and 9 bases from J, with 12 bases between. The CDR3 sequence is 14 residues long. Germline assignment: CDR1 SGHTA and CDR2 FQGNSA. Cohort 3 recovery required two negative PCRs, clearance, or symptom resolution. Sequencing was performed with immunoSEQ multiplex PCR; in TCRdb, only in-frame clones are kept and a portion is missing. The table lists 100,000 to 150,000 clones, less than 90% of them singletons. This receptor was taken from a woman under 40 who had recovered from COVID-19. Sequences were obtained from PBMCs or T cells enriched from blood (not recorded which). The chain couples TRBV7-2 to TRBJ1-6; D might be TRBD1 (5 bases). The CDR3 nucleotides are TGTGCCAGCAGCTTGGACCCCGGGGGTTCACCCCTCCACTTT. Translation gives CASSLDPGGSPLHF. The whole variable domain, filled in from reference TRBV7-2 and TRBJ1-6, reads GAGVSQSPSNKVTEKGKDVELRCDPISGHTALYWYRQSLGQGLEFLIYFQGNSAPDKSGLPSDRFSAERTGGSVSTLTIQRTQQEDSAVYLCASSLDPGGSPLHFGNGTRLTVT.